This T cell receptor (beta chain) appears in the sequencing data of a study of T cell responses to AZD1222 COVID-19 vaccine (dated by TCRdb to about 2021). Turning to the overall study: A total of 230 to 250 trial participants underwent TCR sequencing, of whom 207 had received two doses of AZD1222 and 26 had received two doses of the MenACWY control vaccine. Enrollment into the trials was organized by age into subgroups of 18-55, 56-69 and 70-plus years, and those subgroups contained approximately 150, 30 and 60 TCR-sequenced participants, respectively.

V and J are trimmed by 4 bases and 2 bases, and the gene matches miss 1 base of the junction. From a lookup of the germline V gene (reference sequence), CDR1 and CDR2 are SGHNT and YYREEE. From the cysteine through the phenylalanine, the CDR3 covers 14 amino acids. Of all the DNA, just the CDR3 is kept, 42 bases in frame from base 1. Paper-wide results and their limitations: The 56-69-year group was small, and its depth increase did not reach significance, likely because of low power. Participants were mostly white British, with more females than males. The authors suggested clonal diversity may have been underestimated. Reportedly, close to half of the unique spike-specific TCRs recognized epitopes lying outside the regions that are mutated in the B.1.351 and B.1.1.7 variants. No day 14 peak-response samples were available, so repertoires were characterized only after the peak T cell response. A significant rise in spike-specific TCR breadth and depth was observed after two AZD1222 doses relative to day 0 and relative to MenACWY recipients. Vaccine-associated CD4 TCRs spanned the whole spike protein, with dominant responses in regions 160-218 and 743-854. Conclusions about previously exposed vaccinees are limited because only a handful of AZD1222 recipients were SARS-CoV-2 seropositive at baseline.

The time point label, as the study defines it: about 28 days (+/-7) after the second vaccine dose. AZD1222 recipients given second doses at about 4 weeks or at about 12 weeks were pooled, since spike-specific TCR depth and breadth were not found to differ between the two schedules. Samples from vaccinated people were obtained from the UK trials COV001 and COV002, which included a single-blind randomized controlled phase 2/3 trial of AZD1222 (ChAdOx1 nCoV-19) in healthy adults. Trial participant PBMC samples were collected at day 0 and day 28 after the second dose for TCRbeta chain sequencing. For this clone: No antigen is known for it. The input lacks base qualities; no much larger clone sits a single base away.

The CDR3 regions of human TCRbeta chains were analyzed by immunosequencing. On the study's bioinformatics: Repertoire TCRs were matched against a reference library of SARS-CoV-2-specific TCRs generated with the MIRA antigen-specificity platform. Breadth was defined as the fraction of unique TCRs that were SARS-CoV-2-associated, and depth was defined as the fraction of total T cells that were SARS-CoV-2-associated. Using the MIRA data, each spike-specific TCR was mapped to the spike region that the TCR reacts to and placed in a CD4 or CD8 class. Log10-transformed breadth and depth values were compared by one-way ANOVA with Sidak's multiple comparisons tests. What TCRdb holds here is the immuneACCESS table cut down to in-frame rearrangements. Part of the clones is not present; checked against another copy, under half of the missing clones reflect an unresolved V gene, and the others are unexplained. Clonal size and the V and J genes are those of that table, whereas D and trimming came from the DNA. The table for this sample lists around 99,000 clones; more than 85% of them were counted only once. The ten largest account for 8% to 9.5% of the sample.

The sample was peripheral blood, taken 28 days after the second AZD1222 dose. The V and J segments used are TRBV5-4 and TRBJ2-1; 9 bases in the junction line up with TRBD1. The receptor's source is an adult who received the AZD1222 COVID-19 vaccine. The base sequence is TGTGCCAGCAGCCGACAGGGGGCCTACAATGAGCAGTTCTTC. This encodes CASSRQGAYNEQFF.